This T cell receptor beta chain was identified during a study of blood T cells in healthy people across ages. Study background: About one barcoded beta molecule per two T cells was captured by template switching.

The study's findings and limits: TCR beta diversity tracked closely with naive T cell percentage. Roughly linear age-related decline in beta diversity appeared, significant by age about 37.

On this clonotype itself: What it binds is not known. One junction end does not reproduce the germline sequence, and a read error may be involved.

The second PCR ran about 7 to 12 cycles with a sample-barcoded 5' primer and J-beta primers. TCRdb itself ran the 5' RACE reads through MiXCR, one entry per CDR3 protein. The top ten hold 10% to 12% of the sample, which has approximately 1.5 million distinct CDR3 sequences, approximately 32% seen once. Isolation recovered at least 7 million PBMCs from every sample. CDR1 is LGHDT and CDR2 is YNNKEL in the germline V gene (reference sequence). This CDR3 is 15 amino acids long. The receptor's source is a woman aged 25 to 45 in good health. The chain joins TRBV3-1 to TRBJ2-7; D is possibly TRBD1 or TRBD2 (6 bases each). Sequencing used blood. The DNA for the CDR3 is TGTGCCAGCAACCAAGACGAACCGGGGGCCTACGAACAGTACTTC. Protein product: CASNQDEPGAYEQYF.